These 26 T cell receptor beta chains were all obtained from the same sample, sequenced in a study of monozygotic twins with inflammatory bowel disease. TCRdb reprocessed the 5' RACE reads and keeps a single row for each CDR3 protein, giving no DNA. Its table records just over 300,000 distinct CDR3 sequences. The source material was blood. The source of these receptors is a human donor with ulcerative colitis or Crohn's disease, or a healthy co-twin of an affected twin (not recorded which).

The CDR3 spells CASRDYHYEQYF. V gene TRBV28 combines with J gene TRBJ2-7; TCRdb outputs TRBD2, but without DNA this stays unchecked. Germline CDR1 reads MDHEN; CDR2 reads SYDVKM. The CDR3 is 12 residues long.

CDR3 protein: CASRLLGTLSGYTF. This rearrangement joins TRBV12-2 to TRBJ1-2; no DNA is available, so the TRBD1 call from TCRdb remains unchecked. TRBV12-2 is flagged as a pseudogene. The CDR3 extends over 14 amino acids.

V usage is TRBV12-3 or TRBV12-4 and J usage is TRBJ2-4; without DNA, the TCRdb call of TRBD1 cannot be checked. The CDR3 spans 16 residues. This chain's CDR3 is CASSRPGDVAKNIQYF.

CDR3: CASSPLSSYNEQFF. This chain connects TRBV5-1 to TRBJ2-1; absent DNA, TCRdb's TRBD2 call cannot be checked. Per the germline V gene, CDR1 is SGHRS and CDR2 is YFSETQ. This CDR3 region has 14 residues. Full variable domain (outside the CDR3, taken from reference TRBV5-1 and TRBJ2-1): KAGVTQTPRYLIKTRGQQVTLSCSPISGHRSVSWYQQTPGQGLQFLFEYFSETQRNKGNFPGRFSGRQFSNSRSEMNVSTLELGDSALYLCASSPLSSYNEQFFGPGTRLTVL.

The chain employs TRBV12-3 or TRBV12-4 and TRBJ2-1; TCRdb gives TRBD1 as the D gene, but with no DNA this cannot be confirmed. The CDR3 sequence is 13 residues long. CDR3 in amino acids: CASSQDRAYEQFF.

V gene TRBV12-3 or TRBV12-4 combines with J gene TRBJ2-3; TCRdb proposes TRBD2, but this gene call is untestable without DNA. CDR3 length equals 18 residues. CDR3 protein: CASSSGLAGGRGGDTQYF.

V is TRBV28 and J is TRBJ1-6; lacking DNA, the TRBD1 call made by TCRdb goes unchecked. The germline gives CDR1 MDHEN, CDR2 SYDVKM. This CDR3 is 15 amino acids long. CDR3 amino acids: CASSTPGQGSSPLHF.

This chain joins TRBV7-2 and TRBJ2-7; there is no DNA to check the TCRdb D call of TRBD2. The CDR3 is 15 residues long. Germline V gene lookup returns CDR1 SGHTA and CDR2 FQGNSA. CDR3 sequence: CASSPQAGGSYEQYF. Full variable domain (outside the CDR3, taken from reference TRBV7-2 and TRBJ2-7): GAGVSQSPSNKVTEKGKDVELRCDPISGHTALYWYRQSLGQGLEFLIYFQGNSAPDKSGLPSDRFSAERTGGSVSTLTIQRTQQEDSAVYLCASSPQAGGSYEQYFGPGTRLTVT.

V gene TRBV29-1 combines with J gene TRBJ2-5; the D call from TCRdb, TRBD1, cannot be confirmed without DNA. The CDR3 sequence is 12 residues long. Germline V gene sequence: CDR1 SQVTM, CDR2 ANQGSEA. CDR3 loop: CSAGGRVETQYF.

This chain connects TRBV20-1 to TRBJ2-7; without DNA, the TCRdb call of TRBD1 cannot be checked. This CDR3 region has 14 residues. CDR1 is DFQATT and CDR2 is SNEGSKA in the germline V gene (reference sequence). The CDR3: CSASPSGRTYEQYF.

The chain employs TRBV7-6 and TRBJ2-1; the D gene TCRdb calls, TRBD1, cannot be checked with no DNA. CDR3 length: 15 residues. Germline V gives CDR1 SGHVS, CDR2 FNYEAQ. The chain's CDR3 is CASSSNGGKGYEQFF.

This chain links TRBV9 with TRBJ1-4. This CDR3 region has 17 residues. Germline V gene sequence: CDR1 SGDLS, CDR2 YYNGEE. The CDR3 protein is CASSVASTRTTNEKLFF.

V is TRBV6-6 and J is TRBJ2-7; without DNA, the TCRdb call of TRBD1 cannot be checked. The CDR3 length is 14 residues. Germline V gene sequence: CDR1 MNHNY, CDR2 SVGAGI (reference sequence). CDR3 amino acids: CASSSSTGPNEQYF.

The rearrangement uses TRBV6-5 and TRBJ2-3; the TRBD2 assignment by TCRdb is unverifiable without DNA. CDR3 length: 17 residues. CDR1 and CDR2 from the germline V gene are MNHEY and SVGAGI. The CDR3 loop reads CASSYPGAGGITDTQYF.

V is TRBV20-1 and J is TRBJ2-1; there is no DNA to check the TCRdb D call of TRBD2. The CDR3 runs 16 residues. Germline V gives CDR1 DFQATT, CDR2 SNEGSKA (reference sequence). This CDR3 is CSAPRGGLAGGNEQFF.

The chain carries TRBV10-2 and TRBJ1-6. The CDR3 loop spans 14 amino acids. Germline values: CDR1 WSHSY, CDR2 SAAADI. CDR3 in amino acids: CASSVRTYNSPLHF.

The V gene is TRBV7-2, the J gene TRBJ2-5; no DNA is available, so the TRBD2 call from TCRdb remains unchecked. Germline V CDR1 and CDR2: SGHTA, FQGNSA. This CDR3 contains 15 residues. The chain's CDR3 is CASSSLAGGLKTQYF.

This chain links TRBV19 with TRBJ2-5; TCRdb's D call, TRBD1, is unchecked because there is no DNA. Per the germline V gene, CDR1 is LNHDA and CDR2 is SQIVND (reference sequence). The CDR3 runs to 15 residues. CDR3 in amino acids: CASSMWTGFQETQYF. Complete variable domain (other parts from reference TRBV19 and TRBJ2-5): DGGITQSPKYLFRKEGQNVTLSCEQNLNHDAMYWYRQDPGQGLRLIYYSQIVNDFQKGDIAEGYSVSREKKESFPLTVTSAQKNPTAFYLCASSMWTGFQETQYFGPGTRLLVL.

V usage is TRBV27 and J usage is TRBJ2-7; TCRdb proposes TRBD2, but this gene call is untestable without DNA. Per the germline V gene, CDR1 is MNHEY and CDR2 is SMNVEV (reference sequence). The CDR3 totals 14 residues. The CDR3 sequence is CASSATSGYYEQYF.

The gene calls are TRBV10-3 and TRBJ2-7; TCRdb calls TRBD1, which cannot be checked without DNA. The CDR3 has 14 amino acids. From germline, CDR1 is ENHRY and CDR2 SYGVKD. This CDR3 reads CAIRTTGVSYEQYF.

This sequence joins TRBV18 and TRBJ1-6; no DNA is available, so the TRBD1 call from TCRdb remains unchecked. This CDR3 has 14 amino acids. Germline V gene sequence: CDR1 KGHSH, CDR2 LQKENI. This CDR3 reads CASSMGADNSPLHF.

The rearrangement joins TRBV29-1 to TRBJ1-1; TCRdb reports TRBD1, a call that lacks DNA to check it against. From germline, CDR1 is SQVTM and CDR2 ANQGSEA. The CDR3 runs to 12 residues. The CDR3 protein is CSVPTENTEAFF.

The genes are TRBV5-1 and TRBJ1-6; TCRdb's D call of TRBD1 is untestable without DNA. The germline V gene encodes CDR1 SGHRS and CDR2 YFSETQ. The CDR3 is 15 amino acids. The CDR3: CASSWIGQGLAPLHF.

V usage is TRBV30 and J usage is TRBJ2-1; the TRBD2 assignment by TCRdb is unverifiable without DNA. The CDR3 totals 15 residues. Germline assignment: CDR1 GTSNPN and CDR2 SVGIG (reference sequence). The CDR3 is CAWSKTSGLVYEQFF.

This chain links TRBV5-1 with TRBJ1-4. The CDR3 is made up of 14 amino acids. Germline CDR1 SGHRS, CDR2 YFSETQ. CDR3 protein: CASSWDRSNEKLFF.

The V gene is TRBV15, the J gene TRBJ2-7; lacking DNA, the TRBD1 call made by TCRdb goes unchecked. The germline V gene has CDR1 LNHNV and CDR2 YYDKDF (reference sequence). There are 14 residues in the CDR3. The CDR3 loop is CATSSPPQVYEQYF. The full variable domain, completed using reference TRBV15 and TRBJ2-7, is DAMVIQNPRYQVTQFGKPVTLSCSQTLNHNVMYWYQQKSSQAPKLLFHYYDKDFNNEADTPDNFQSRRPNTSFCFLDIRSPGLGDTAMYLCATSSPPQVYEQYFGPGTRLTVT.